Shown below are 26 T cell receptor beta chains from a single sample sequenced in a study of T-cell reconstitution after alpha-beta-depleted transplantation in children (dated by TCRdb to the mid-2010s). The treatment or condition label, read with the paper, signifies: allogeneic hematopoietic cell transplantation with graft depleted of TCRalphabeta T cells and CD19 B cells. Receptors were amplified or captured by PCR. This sample was sequenced with an Illumina HiSeq 2500. Molecular barcoding was employed in the preparation of TCR libraries, with unique molecular identifiers being used to normalize TCRbeta repertoire quantification. Clones were called with MiXCR by TCRdb after fastp trimmed the public reads at Q25, and only in-frame beta chains were retained. Rows are combined by CDR3 protein, so each entry shows the most common genes and DNA. In all, the sample holds fewer than 700,000 distinct CDR3 sequences, and 20% to 25% of those were seen once. The ten most abundant clones make up 12% to 15% of the sample.

The starting material was PBMCs, mostly from graft donor cells, obtained 360 days after TCRalphabeta/CD19-depleted stem cell transplant. The origin of the receptors is a boy in the first two years of life who had a stem cell transplant for acute myeloid leukemia, so the T cells may come from the graft donor.

The V gene is TRBV4-2, the J gene TRBJ2-6; either TRBD1 or TRBD2 may fit D (5 bases each). CDR1 and CDR2 (germline): LGHNA, YNFKEQ. The CDR3 consists of 19 residues. V was trimmed by 4 bases and J by 1 base, leaving 20 bases between them. The chain's CDR3 is CASSPIVGTRKSGANVLTF. CDR3 DNA sequence: TGTGCCAGCAGCCCAATCGTCGGGACGCGGAAATCTGGGGCCAACGTCCTGACTTTC.

J is TRBJ2-7 and V is TRBV28; weak D call: TRBD1 (6 bases). Germline CDR1 is MDHEN and CDR2 is SYDVKM. CDR3 length equals 14 residues. The V gene lost 7 bases and the J gene lost 5 bases, with 18 bases spanning the gap. The CDR3: CASNKGGAVNEQYV. Written as DNA, the CDR3 is TGTGCCAGCAACAAAGGGGGAGCAGTGAACGAGCAGTACGTC.

V usage is TRBV7-9 and J usage is TRBJ1-5, with TRBD1 as a possible D gene (5 bases). V lost 4 bases to trimming and J lost 4 bases, with 14 bases between them. CDR1 is SEHNR, CDR2 FQNEAQ, per germline (reference sequence). The CDR3 consists of 15 residues. The CDR3 DNA sequence: TGTGCCAGCAGCTCCGGGAGAGGGGTGAATCAGCCCCAGCATTTT. Protein product: CASSSGRGVNQPQHF. Full variable domain (remainder filled in from reference TRBV7-9 and TRBJ1-5): DTGVSQNPRHKITKRGQNVTFRCDPISEHNRLYWYRQTLGQGPEFLTYFQNEAQLEKSRLLSDRFSAERPKGSFSTLEIQRTEQGDSAMYLCASSSGRGVNQPQHFGDGTRLSIL.

This clonotype has more than one count but fewer than ten. The CDR3 loop is CSARQGAASTEAFF. The CDR3 DNA reads as TGCAGTGCTAGACAGGGGGCGGCAAGCACTGAAGCTTTCTTT. The V and J genes are TRBV20-1 and TRBJ1-1; the match to TRBD1 covers 8 bases. The germline V gene encodes CDR1 DFQATT and CDR2 SNEGSKA (reference sequence). The ends lost 2 bases at V and 4 bases at J; junction bases unmatched: 6. This CDR3 has 14 amino acids.

The chain couples TRBV28 to TRBJ2-3, with a weak D call TRBD2 (5 bases). Trimming took off 6 bases at V and 1 base at J, with 11 bases between the two ends. This CDR3 has 14 amino acids. Germline lookup yields CDR1 MDHEN and CDR2 SYDVKM. The CDR3 coding sequence is TGTGCCAGCAGAGGCTACGGGGGCACAGATACGCAGTATTTT. It encodes CASRGYGGTDTQYF.

The table lists this clonotype with a few counts. The chain links TRBV29-1 to TRBJ1-2, with D unclear. Germline V CDR1 and CDR2: SQVTM, ANQGSEA. The CDR3 has 12 amino acids. Trimming cost V 3 bases and J 5 bases, with 10 bases left between them. CDR3 sequence: CSVETQVYGYTF. CDR3 nucleotides: TGCAGCGTTGAGACGCAAGTTTATGGCTACACCTTC.

A few counts support this clonotype. This sequence joins TRBV28 and TRBJ1-5; no clear D gene. The germline gives CDR1 MDHEN, CDR2 SYDVKM. With 3 bases removed from V and 5 bases from J, the gap between germline ends came to 20 bases. The length of the CDR3 is 17 residues. CDR3 DNA: TGTGCCAGCAGTTTCTCTGGAGGAACACCCGATCATCAGCCCCAGCATTTT. Translating gives CASSFSGGTPDHQPQHF.

This clonotype was seen only a few times. This sequence joins TRBV27 and TRBJ2-5; 10 positions agree with TRBD2. CDR3 length: 15 residues. Looked up from germline, CDR1 is MNHEY and CDR2 is SMNVEV (reference sequence). J gave up 1 base and V 6 bases, and 5 bases lay outside the gene matches. As DNA, the CDR3 is TGTGCCAGCAGGCTCCTAGCGGGGGTCCAAGAGACCCAGTACTTC. Protein sequence: CASRLLAGVQETQYF.

The V call is TRBV7-9, the J call TRBJ1-3; D is undetermined. Germline assignment: CDR1 SEHNR and CDR2 FQNEAQ (reference sequence). The CDR3 consists of 15 residues. V lost 2 bases to trimming and J lost 1 base, with 9 bases between them. CDR3 in amino acids: CASSLRQVSGNTIYF. The CDR3 coding sequence is TGTGCCAGCAGCTTACGGCAGGTTTCTGGAAACACCATATATTTT.

This clonotype was picked up a small number of times. The rearrangement uses TRBV18 and TRBJ1-5; D possibly corresponds to TRBD1 (6 bases). Looked up from germline, CDR1 is KGHSH and CDR2 is LQKENI. The CDR3 is 14 amino acids. The germline V and J ends were trimmed by 3 bases and 3 bases, with 9 bases remaining between them. The DNA of the CDR3 is TGTGCCAGCTCACCGGGGGCGACCAATCAGCCCCAGCATTTT. Translating gives CASSPGATNQPQHF.

This clonotype was counted a few times. This may be a read error: a much more frequent sequence differs by one nucleotide. The chain recombines TRBV18 with TRBJ2-7; D is possibly TRBD1 (6 bases). V dropped 3 bases and J dropped 3 bases, with 9 bases sitting between them. CDR3 length: 13 residues. In germline, CDR1 is KGHSH, CDR2 LQKENI. The DNA of the CDR3 is TGTGCCAGCTCACCGGCAGGGGACTACGAGCAGTACTTC. The encoded protein is CASSPAGDYEQYF.

The chain couples TRBV29-1 to TRBJ2-7, with D perhaps matching TRBD2 (5 bases). CDR3 size: 14 residues. Germline V gene sequence: CDR1 SQVTM, CDR2 ANQGSEA. The V end lost 6 bases, the J end lost 0 bases, and 15 bases lay between the germline ends. The CDR3 here is CSVAPRAASYEQYF. CDR3 DNA sequence: TGCAGCGTCGCGCCGAGGGCGGCCTCCTACGAGCAGTACTTC.

Of note for this clonotype: The limits of the CDR3 on the DNA are not certain, so only TCRdb's listed CDR3 is given. The chain links TRBV12-3 or TRBV12-4 to TRBJ2-4. The CDR3 is 15 amino acids in total, end residues counted. The CDR3 spells CASSSSASAKNIQYF.

This clonotype was counted ten times or more. CDR3 region: CRNLGDTEAFF. The CDR3 DNA sequence: TGCAGAAACTTGGGGGACACTGAAGCTTTCTTT. The chain couples TRBV20-1 to TRBJ1-1; perhaps TRBD1 as D (5 bases). The CDR3 runs to 11 residues. From germline, CDR1 is DFQATT and CDR2 SNEGSKA (reference sequence).

This clonotype turned up a few times. The chain joins TRBV18 to TRBJ2-5; D not resolved. Trimming removed 4 bases at V and 4 bases at J, with 13 bases between. Germline V gene sequence: CDR1 KGHSH, CDR2 LQKENI. CDR3 length: 14 amino acids. The CDR3 region has the DNA TGTGCCAGCTCACGAGCTCTGAGAGGAGAGACCCAGTACTTC. Protein product: CASSRALRGETQYF.

In this sample, this clonotype turned up a few times. This rearrangement joins TRBV25-1 to TRBJ2-7; D might be TRBD1 (6 bases). CDR3 length: 14 amino acids. V was shortened by 8 bases and J by 4 bases, with 18 bases between the two germline ends. Per the germline V gene, CDR1 is MGHDK and CDR2 is SYGVNS. CDR3 region: CASLSSGEPYEQYF. CDR3 DNA sequence: TGTGCCAGCCTAAGCTCAGGGGAGCCGTACGAGCAGTACTTC.

This clonotype was picked up many times. CDR3 residues: CATSRQAKSQETQYF. CDR3 DNA sequence: TGTGCCACCAGCAGACAGGCCAAGAGTCAAGAGACCCAGTACTTC. The chain recombines TRBV15 with TRBJ2-5; the D is unclear. Germline V gene sequence: CDR1 LNHNV, CDR2 YYDKDF (reference sequence). The V gene lost 2 bases and the J gene lost 2 bases, with 12 bases spanning the gap. The length of the CDR3 is 15 residues.

J is TRBJ1-1 and V is TRBV12-3 or TRBV12-4; a weak D match, TRBD1 (5 bases). V lost 2 bases and J 2 bases, leaving 12 bases between the germline ends. There are 15 residues in the CDR3. DNA for the CDR3: TGTGCCAGCAGTTTAACGAGACAGATCAACACTGAAGCTTTCTTT. It translates to CASSLTRQINTEAFF.

This clonotype has a handful of counts. This sequence joins TRBV25-1 and TRBJ2-6, with D possibly being TRBD2 (6 bases). The CDR3 sequence is 19 residues long. The germline V and J ends were trimmed by 3 bases and 1 base, with 19 bases remaining between them. Per germline, CDR1 MGHDK and CDR2 SYGVNS. The CDR3 loop is CASSDNRGGGKSGANVLTF. CDR3 DNA: TGTGCCAGCAGTGATAATCGTGGCGGCGGGAAGTCTGGGGCCAACGTCCTGACTTTC.

The chain employs TRBV27 and TRBJ2-6, with 7 positions matching TRBD1. V gave up 3 bases and J gave up 4 bases; unmatched junction bases: 27. CDR1 is MNHEY, CDR2 SMNVEV, per germline (reference sequence). The CDR3 totals 23 residues. CDR3 in DNA: TGTGCCAGCAGTTTTGGGACAGAGGTTCCAACCATACCCAACTCTCTGGGGGCCAACGTCCTGACTTTC. It codes for CASSFGTEVPTIPNSLGANVLTF.

A few counts support this clonotype. This chain uses TRBV20-1 with TRBJ2-1; the D gene is possibly TRBD2 (6 bases). The CDR3 runs 17 residues. Germline values: CDR1 DFQATT, CDR2 SNEGSKA (reference sequence). V was trimmed by 0 bases and J by 8 bases, leaving 23 bases between them. The CDR3 coding sequence is TGCAGTGCTAGAGATTTCCTCGGATTTGGCGGGGCCGATGAGCAGTTCTTC. Amino acids: CSARDFLGFGGADEQFF.

This clonotype turned up a few times. The CDR3 DNA reads TGCAGTGCTAGACCAATAGCGGGTCCCTACGAGCAGTACGTC. Translation gives CSARPIAGPYEQYV. The chain employs TRBV20-1 and TRBJ2-7; 7 bases fit TRBD2. J gave up 2 bases and V 2 bases, and 6 bases lay outside the gene matches. This CDR3 has 14 residues. Germline V CDR1 and CDR2: DFQATT, SNEGSKA (reference sequence).

V and J are TRBV9 and TRBJ1-2, with D unclear. Germline lookup yields CDR1 SGDLS and CDR2 YYNGEE. Trimming took off 4 bases at V and 4 bases at J, with 11 bases between the two ends. The CDR3 runs 13 residues. The CDR3 DNA follows: TGTGCCAGCAGCCCCCGGGGATTCTATGGCTACACCTTC. This gives the protein CASSPRGFYGYTF.

This clonotype was seen a handful of times. J is TRBJ1-1 and V is TRBV10-3; 10 positions agree with TRBD1. V was pared by 3 bases and J by 3 bases, with 10 bases of the junction left unmatched. In germline, CDR1 is ENHRY, CDR2 SYGVKD. This CDR3 comprises 17 residues. The CDR3 DNA is TGTGCCATCAGTGATCCCAGGACAGGGGGACTTCACACTGAAGCTTTCTTT. This translates into CAISDPRTGGLHTEAFF.

This chain uses TRBV6-5 with TRBJ1-1; D gene uncertain. V was shortened by 4 bases and J by 5 bases, with 8 bases between the two germline ends. CDR3 size: 12 residues. The V gene's germline CDR1 is MNHEY and CDR2 SVGAGI. The CDR3 spells CASSFPMTEAFF. The CDR3 nucleotides read TGTGCCAGCAGTTTTCCGATGACTGAAGCTTTCTTT.

This clonotype showed up many times. V gene TRBV20-1 combines with J gene TRBJ2-1, with 14 bases aligning to TRBD2. Germline CDR1 reads DFQATT; CDR2 reads SNEGSKA (reference sequence). V lost 6 bases to trimming and J lost 9 bases; unmatched junction nucleotides: 10. The CDR3 loop spans 15 amino acids. CDR3 amino acids: CSAHLGLAGGGEQFF. For the CDR3, the DNA is TGCAGTGCGCACCTCGGACTAGCGGGGGGCGGTGAGCAGTTCTTC.